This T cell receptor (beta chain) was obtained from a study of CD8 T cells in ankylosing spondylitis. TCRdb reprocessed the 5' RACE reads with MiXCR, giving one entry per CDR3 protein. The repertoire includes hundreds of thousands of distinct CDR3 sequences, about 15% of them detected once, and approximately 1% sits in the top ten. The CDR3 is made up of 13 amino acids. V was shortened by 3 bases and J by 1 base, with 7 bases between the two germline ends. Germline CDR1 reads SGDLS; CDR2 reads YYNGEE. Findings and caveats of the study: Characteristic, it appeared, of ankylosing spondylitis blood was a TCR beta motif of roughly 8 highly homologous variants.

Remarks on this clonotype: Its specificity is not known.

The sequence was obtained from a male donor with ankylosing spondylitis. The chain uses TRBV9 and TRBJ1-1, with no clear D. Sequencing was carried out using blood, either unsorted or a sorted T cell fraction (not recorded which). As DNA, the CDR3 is TGTGCCAGCAGCGAGGCCCCGAACACTGAAGCTTTCTTT. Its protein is CASSEAPNTEAFF.